The sequence of this T cell receptor beta chain was determined in a study of human T cells and chemical hapten exposure (dated by TCRdb to the early 2020s). Turning to the overall study: For sensitization, 2% DPC in acetone was applied to a roughly 2 cm by roughly 2 cm area of upper inner arm skin. Weekly therapeutic DPC doses were additionally applied to the scalp of patients throughout the approximately 23-week study period. Patch tests used Finn chambers with 0.01% DPC on the upper back, scored after 6 days by International Contact Dermatitis Research Group standards. The mostly female patient cohort included alopecia areata with under or over 50% scalp involvement, alopecia totalis and alopecia universalis. The libraries were sequenced as a pool, and the TCR yield per sample differed mostly because of small variations in library volumes within the pool. Peripheral blood TCR repertoire changes were tracked in vivo in alopecia patients during primary and secondary sensitization to the hapten diphenylcyclopropenone (DPC). Patient blood was sampled pre-sensitization (week 0) and at 2, 6 and about 24 weeks after DPC sensitization. Blood for TCR sequencing was provided by twenty-nine alopecia patients at one to four time points (pre-sensitization, 2, 6 and 24 weeks).

The library came from RACE. Sequencing relied on a NextSeq 500. During library preparation, unique molecular identifiers were attached to individual cDNA molecules so that TCRs could be counted quantitatively and reproducibly. Each blood RNA sample was used to sequence both TCR alpha and TCR beta chains. The paper's data handling went like this. Samples had a median of approximately 93,000 TCRs, with a range from roughly 23,224 to 700,000. The Decombinator software suite was used to annotate the V, J and CDR3 of the TCR reads. For the PS versus PT1 abundance plots, all samples were subsampled to the same number of TCRs (28,000). TCRs were defined as expanded if absent before sensitization and observed at least eight times at the 2-week time point. The public reads were reanalyzed by TCRdb: fastp trimming at Q25, MiXCR alignment, in-frame beta chains only. Each CDR3 protein gets just one entry, which takes the most common genes and DNA from the rows behind it. The V and J calls and clone size are TCRdb's, not the authors'. The sample table holds tens of thousands of distinct CDR3 sequences, of which about 6.6% were seen once. Of the sample, about 1.5% is held by the ten largest clones.

The germline V gene (reference sequence) sets CDR1 to SGHNT and CDR2 to YYREEE. Trimmed from V: 1 base; trimmed from J: 7 bases; junction bases lacking a gene match: 11. Including cysteine and phenylalanine, the CDR3 has 16 amino acids. Only the CDR3 part of the read is kept: 48 bases, read in frame from the first base. Overall results and qualifications from the work: Patch test score correlated positively with the number of PT1 expanded TCRs, reaching significance at thresholds 8, 16 and 32 but not at 4. DPC sensitization did not change how many TCRs were above 1 in 1000 frequency, and no evidence was found of alterations in global repertoire structure. After repeated subsampling, changes were observed in the strength of the expansion versus patch-test correlation and in the threshold at which the correlation became significant. Significantly more large CDR3 similarity clusters were formed by expanded TCRs than by pre-sensitization or healthy control sets, consistent with antigen-driven responses. Alopecia, a presumed autoimmune disease, was present in all patients, so the immune response of the patients might differ from that of healthy individuals.

This clonotype was picked up a small number of times. Its antigen is not yet known. Within one base of it there is no much larger clone, and no base qualities were kept. The meaning of the sample's time point label: patch test 2, 6 weeks after DPC sensitization. The sample's treatment or condition label, decoded: therapeutic diphenylcyclopropenone sensitization with weekly scalp DPC. Blood at each patch-test visit was drawn before the patch test was applied. Patients were considered eligible if aged 18 to 70, diagnosed with alopecia and deemed suitable for DPC therapy, and patients were excluded if pregnant. Total RNA was isolated from unfractionated whole blood collected in Tempus Blood RNA tubes.

Here the chain combines TRBV5-4 and TRBJ2-5; TRBD1 lines up with 9 middle nucleotides. The receptor was isolated from a woman in her twenties or thirties with alopecia areata. Some clones in this sample may be carry-over from other donors' samples. Sequenced here: whole blood, sampled in connection with sensitization to the hapten diphenylcyclopropenone (DPC). The bases are TGTGCCAGCAGCTTGACCCTGTTACAGGGGGCGAGGACCCAGTACTTC. It translates to CASSLTLLQGARTQYF. The CDR3, completed at both ends by the reference TRBV5-4 and TRBJ2-5 genes, gives the full variable domain ETGVTQSPTHLIKTRGQQVTLRCSSQSGHNTVSWYQQALGQGPQFIFQYYREEENGRGNFPPRFSGLQFPNYSSELNVNALELDDSALYLCASSLTLLQGARTQYFGPGTRLLVL.